The clone carrying this TCR beta chain showed up many times. The V segment lost 8 bases and the J segment 2 bases; nucleotides outside the gene matches: 7. CDR1 MNHEY and CDR2 SMNVEV come from the germline V gene (reference sequence). This CDR3 comprises 15 residues. This sample is drawn from a study of T cells in Graves' hyperthyroidism and ophthalmopathy. RNA transcripts yielded amplified TCR beta CDR3 regions. A set of HTBI primers served as the primers for a first-round RT-PCR of the TCR CDR3. Each CDR3 protein gets one entry after TCRdb re-called the multiplex PCR reads with MiXCR. This sample has approximately 740,000 distinct CDR3 sequences; about 14% occur once, and the top ten carry roughly a tenth. Investigators excluded patients with uncontrolled infection, other autoimmune disease, pregnancy or lactation.

Sequenced material: blood. The origin of this receptor is a woman aged 18-29 years with Graves' hyperthyroidism. The V gene is TRBV27, the J gene TRBJ2-3; 10 positions match TRBD1. In DNA form, the CDR3 reads TGTGCCAGCCATCCGACAGGGGGCATCACAGATACGCAGTATTTT. Its protein product is CASHPTGGITDTQYF.